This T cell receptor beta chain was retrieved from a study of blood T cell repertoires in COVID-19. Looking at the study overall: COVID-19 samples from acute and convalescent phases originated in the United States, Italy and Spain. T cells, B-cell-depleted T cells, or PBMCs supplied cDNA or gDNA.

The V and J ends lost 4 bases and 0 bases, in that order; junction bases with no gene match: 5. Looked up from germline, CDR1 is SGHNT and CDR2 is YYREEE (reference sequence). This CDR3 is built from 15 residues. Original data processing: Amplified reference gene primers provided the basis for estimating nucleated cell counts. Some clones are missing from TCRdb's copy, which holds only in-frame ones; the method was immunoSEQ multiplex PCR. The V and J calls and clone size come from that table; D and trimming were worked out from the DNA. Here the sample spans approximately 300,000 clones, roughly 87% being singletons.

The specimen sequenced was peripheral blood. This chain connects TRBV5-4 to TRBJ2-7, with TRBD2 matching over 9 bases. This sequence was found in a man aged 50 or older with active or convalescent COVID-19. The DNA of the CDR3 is TGTGCCAGCAGCCTGCCTAGCGGGAACTCCTACGAGCAGTACTTC. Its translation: CASSLPSGNSYEQYF.